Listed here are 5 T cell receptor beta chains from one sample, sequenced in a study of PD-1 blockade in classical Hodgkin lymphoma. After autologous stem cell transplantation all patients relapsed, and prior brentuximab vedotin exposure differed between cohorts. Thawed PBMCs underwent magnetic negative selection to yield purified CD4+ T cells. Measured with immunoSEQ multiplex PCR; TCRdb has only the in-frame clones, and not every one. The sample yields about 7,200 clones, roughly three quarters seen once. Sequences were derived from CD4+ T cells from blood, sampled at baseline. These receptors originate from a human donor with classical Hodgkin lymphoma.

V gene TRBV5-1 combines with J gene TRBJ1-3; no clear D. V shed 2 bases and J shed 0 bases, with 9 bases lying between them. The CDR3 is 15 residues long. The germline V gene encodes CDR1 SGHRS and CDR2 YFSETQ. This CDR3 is CASSLDGSSGNTIYF. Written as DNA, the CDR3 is TGCGCCAGCAGCTTAGATGGGAGCTCTGGAAACACCATATATTTT.

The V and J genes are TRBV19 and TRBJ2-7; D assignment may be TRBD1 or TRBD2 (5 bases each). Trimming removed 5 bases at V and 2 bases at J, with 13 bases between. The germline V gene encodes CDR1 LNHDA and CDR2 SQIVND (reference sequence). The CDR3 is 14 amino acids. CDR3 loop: CASSPRGLTYEQYF. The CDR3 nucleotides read TGTGCCAGTAGTCCCCGGGGCCTCACCTACGAGCAGTACTTC.

CDR3 nucleotides: TGTGCCAGCAGTGGGGGAACTAGCGGGAATTACAATGAGCAGTTCTTC. Residues: CASSGGTSGNYNEQFF. The rearrangement uses TRBV25-1 and TRBJ2-1; 10 nucleotides align to TRBD2. J gave up 4 bases and V 4 bases, and 7 bases lay outside the gene matches. The CDR3 has 16 amino acids. Germline CDR1 MGHDK, CDR2 SYGVNS.

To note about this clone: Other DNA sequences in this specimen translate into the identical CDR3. CDR3 DNA sequence: TGTGCCAGCAGTGCCGGTCGGAACACCGGGGAGCTGTTTTTT. Translation: CASSAGRNTGELFF. The V call is TRBV6-1, the J call TRBJ2-2; D is unresolved. CDR3 length: 14 residues. Trimming shortened V by 4 bases and J by 1 base, and 7 bases separated the two germline ends. Per germline, CDR1 MNHNS and CDR2 SASEGT.

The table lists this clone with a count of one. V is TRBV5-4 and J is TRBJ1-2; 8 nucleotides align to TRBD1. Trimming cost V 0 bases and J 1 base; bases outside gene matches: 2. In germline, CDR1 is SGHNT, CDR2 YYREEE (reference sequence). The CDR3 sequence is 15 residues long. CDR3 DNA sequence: TGTGCCAGCAGCTTGGGGGGACAGGTTAACTATGGCTACACCTTC. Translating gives CASSLGGQVNYGYTF.